The 3 T cell receptor beta chains reported below all come from one sample, sequenced in a study of blood T cell repertoires in COVID-19. This table comes from immunoSEQ multiplex PCR, and its TCRdb copy is limited to in-frame clones, with some not included. The sample lists some 210,000 clones, roughly 82% occurring once. Sequencing was carried out using peripheral blood. The receptors come from a woman aged 35 to 49 with acute or convalescent COVID-19.

This clone was recorded only once. The rearrangement joins TRBV7-2 to TRBJ1-2; 10 nucleotides line up with TRBD1. The CDR3 length is 17 residues. With V trimmed by 3 bases and J by 6 bases, 13 bases remained unmatched. In germline, CDR1 is SGHTA, CDR2 FQGNSA. The CDR3: CASSFKARLGTGDGYTF. The DNA of the CDR3 is TGTGCCAGCAGCTTTAAAGCCCGACTTGGGACAGGGGATGGCTACACCTTC. The full variable domain, completed using reference TRBV7-2 and TRBJ1-2, is GAGVSQSPSNKVTEKGKDVELRCDPISGHTALYWYRQSLGQGLEFLIYFQGNSAPDKSGLPSDRFSAERTGGSVSTLTIQRTQQEDSAVYLCASSFKARLGTGDGYTFGSGTRLTVV.

The DNA for the CDR3 is TGTGCCAGCAGCCATCGTGGGGGGACGATCACAGATACGCAGTATTTT. Translating gives CASSHRGGTITDTQYF. V usage is TRBV9 and J usage is TRBJ2-3; perhaps TRBD2 as D (6 bases). The V end lost 4 bases, the J end lost 2 bases, and 17 bases lay between the germline ends. This CDR3 is built from 16 residues. CDR1 is SGDLS, CDR2 YYNGEE, per germline. The full variable domain, with the rest looked up from reference TRBV9 and TRBJ2-3, is DSGVTQTPKHLITATGQRVTLRCSPRSGDLSVYWYQQSLDQGLQFLIQYYNGEERAKGNILERFSAQQFPDLHSELNLSSLELGDSALYFCASSHRGGTITDTQYFGPGTRLTVL.

The chain combines TRBV20-1 with TRBJ2-1, with D tentatively TRBD2 (5 bases). Germline CDR1 is DFQATT and CDR2 is SNEGSKA (reference sequence). V lost 3 bases and J 6 bases, leaving 9 bases between the germline ends. The length of the CDR3 is 12 residues. The CDR3 is CSASSRGNEQFF. The CDR3 DNA reads as TGCAGTGCTAGTAGCCGGGGCAATGAGCAGTTCTTC.